These 13 T cell receptor beta chains came from one sample sequenced in a study of T cells in Graves' hyperthyroidism and ophthalmopathy. RNA transcripts were the template for amplifying TCR beta CDR3 regions. A first-round RT-PCR of the TCR CDR3 used the HTBI primer set. A single record per CDR3 protein comes from TCRdb applying MiXCR to the multiplex PCR reads. Of hundreds of thousands of distinct CDR3 sequences listed, over 15% were seen once; the top ten hold about 20%. Sequencing was carried out using blood. These receptors were taken from a woman aged 18 to 35 with Graves' hyperthyroidism.

V gene TRBV6-2 or TRBV6-3 combines with J gene TRBJ2-7; D uncertain. CDR3 length: 12 residues. Between the trimmed V and J ends, which lost 2 bases and 7 bases, there was a span of 9 bases. From germline, CDR1 is MNHEY and CDR2 SVGEGT. CDR3 residues: CASSYPGPEQYF. The CDR3 region has the DNA TGTGCCAGCAGTTACCCGGGTCCGGAGCAGTACTTC.

This CDR3 reads CASSGLAFGGELFF. The CDR3 bases are TGCGCCAGCTCGGGACTAGCTTTTGGCGGGGAGCTGTTTTTT. The chain recombines TRBV4-3 with TRBJ2-2; TRBD2 matches 9 bases. J lost 7 bases, V lost 8 bases, and 8 bases had no gene match. Germline CDR1 reads LGHNA; CDR2 reads YSLEER. This CDR3 spans 14 amino acids.

This clonotype has a handful of counts. The rearrangement uses TRBV5-1 and TRBJ1-2, with TRBD1 matching over 7 bases. Germline V gene sequence: CDR1 SGHRS, CDR2 YFSETQ. The length of the CDR3 is 16 residues. J lost 0 bases, V lost 2 bases, and 7 bases had no gene match. The CDR3 sequence: CASSLGQALANYGYTF. CDR3 bases: TGCGCCAGCAGCTTAGGACAGGCCTTAGCTAACTATGGCTACACCTTC.

The chain employs TRBV14 and TRBJ2-2, with 9 bases fitting TRBD2. Germline V gene data show CDR1 as SGHDN and CDR2 as FVKESK. The CDR3 runs to 16 residues. The trim removed 2 bases at V and 4 bases at J, leaving 5 bases unmatched. The CDR3 spells CASSQLSGGFTGELFF. The DNA of the CDR3 is TGTGCCAGCAGCCAACTAAGCGGGGGGTTCACCGGGGAGCTGTTTTTT.

This clonotype turned up a few times. The chain recombines TRBV11-2 with TRBJ1-4; D gene unclear. Germline CDR1 is SGHAT and CDR2 is FQNNGV. CDR3 length: 16 residues. Trimming took 4 bases from V and 3 from J, leaving 15 bases between them. Here the CDR3 reads CASSSRSGVANEKLFF. CDR3 coding DNA: TGTGCCAGCAGCTCTCGATCCGGGGTGGCTAATGAAAAACTGTTTTTT.

V usage is TRBV24-1 and J usage is TRBJ2-2; D is undetermined. From germline, CDR1 is KGHDR and CDR2 SFDVKD. Between the trimmed V and J ends, which lost 4 bases and 1 base, there was a span of 9 bases. The CDR3 length is 15 residues. This CDR3 reads CATSDPRENTGELFF. In DNA form, the CDR3 reads TGTGCCACCAGTGACCCACGTGAGAACACCGGGGAGCTGTTTTTT.

J is TRBJ2-2 and V is TRBV20-1; 8 bases are shared with TRBD2. CDR3 size: 16 residues. V trimming: 3 bases; J trimming: 4 bases; junction bases outside the gene matches: 10. Germline CDR1 is DFQATT and CDR2 is SNEGSKA (reference sequence). CDR3 in amino acids: CSASLGLAGGTGELFF. The CDR3 DNA sequence: TGCAGTGCTAGTCTAGGGCTGGCGGGAGGCACCGGGGAGCTGTTTTTT.

This clonotype has ten or more counts. The CDR3 reads CASQTGGTYNEQFF. In DNA, the CDR3 is TGTGCCAGCCAAACCGGGGGGACCTACAATGAGCAGTTCTTC. The chain links TRBV6-1 to TRBJ2-1; 7 positions match TRBD2. Germline trimming cut 8 bases from V and 2 bases from J; bases unmatched to any gene: 6. The germline V gene encodes CDR1 MNHNS and CDR2 SASEGT. The CDR3 contains 14 residues.

The chain links TRBV19 to TRBJ1-5, with a weak D call TRBD1 (5 bases). V was cut by 10 bases and J by 11 bases, with 21 bases left in between. Germline values: CDR1 LNHDA, CDR2 SQIVND (reference sequence). CDR3 length equals 13 residues. CDR3 loop: CATTNMGVSAQHF. The CDR3 DNA follows: TGTGCCACCACTAACATGGGGGTCTCAGCCCAGCATTTT.

Many counts were recorded for this clonotype. The chain carries TRBV20-1 and TRBJ2-7; possible D gene TRBD2, 5 bases. V was pared by 2 bases and J by 0 bases, with 11 bases between. Germline CDR1 is DFQATT and CDR2 is SNEGSKA (reference sequence). The CDR3 loop spans 14 amino acids. CDR3 nucleotide sequence: TGCAGTGCTAGAAAGGACTCTTCCTCCTACGAGCAGTACTTC. Translated, it gives CSARKDSSSYEQYF.

In this sample, this clonotype turned up many times. The chain joins TRBV30 to TRBJ2-1; the match to TRBD2 covers 13 bases. The CDR3 is 13 amino acids. With 5 bases clipped from V and 9 bases from J, the junction kept 4 bases outside the gene matches. Germline V gives CDR1 GTSNPN, CDR2 SVGIG (reference sequence). The CDR3 region is CAWGLAGEGEQFF. CDR3 bases: TGTGCCTGGGGACTAGCGGGAGAGGGTGAGCAGTTCTTC.

In this sample, this clonotype turned up a few times. The chain combines TRBV4-3 with TRBJ2-7, with D possibly being TRBD2 (6 bases). Germline V gives CDR1 LGHNA, CDR2 YSLEER. Trimming stripped 0 bases from V and 5 bases from J, with 8 bases between. The CDR3 is 13 amino acids. The CDR3, as DNA: TGCGCCAGCAGCCAAGAAGGAGGGAACGAGCAGTACTTC. Protein product: CASSQEGGNEQYF.

A few counts support this clonotype. The junction shows a germline mismatch at one end, possibly a read error. The chain carries TRBV5-1 and TRBJ1-1; 7 nucleotides align to TRBD1. The length of the CDR3 is 15 residues. Germline CDR1 and CDR2: SGHRS and YFSETQ. For the CDR3, the DNA is TGCGCCGGCAGCTTTTACAGGGGCGACGGCACTGAAGCTTTCTTT. Protein sequence: CAGSFYRGDGTEAFF.